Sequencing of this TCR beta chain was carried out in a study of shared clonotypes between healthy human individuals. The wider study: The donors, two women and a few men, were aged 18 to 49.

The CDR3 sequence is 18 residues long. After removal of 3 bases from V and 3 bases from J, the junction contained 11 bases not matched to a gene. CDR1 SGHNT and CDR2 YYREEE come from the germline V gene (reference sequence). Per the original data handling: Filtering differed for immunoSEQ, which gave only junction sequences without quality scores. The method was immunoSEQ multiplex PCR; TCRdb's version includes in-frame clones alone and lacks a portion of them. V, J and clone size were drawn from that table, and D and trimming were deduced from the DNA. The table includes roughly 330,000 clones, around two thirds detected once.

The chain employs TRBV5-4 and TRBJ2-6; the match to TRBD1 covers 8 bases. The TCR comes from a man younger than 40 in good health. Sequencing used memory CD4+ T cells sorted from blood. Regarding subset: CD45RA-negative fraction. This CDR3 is CASSSPQGARGGANVLTF. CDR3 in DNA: TGTGCCAGCAGCTCCCCCCAGGGGGCGCGTGGTGGGGCCAACGTCCTGACTTTC.